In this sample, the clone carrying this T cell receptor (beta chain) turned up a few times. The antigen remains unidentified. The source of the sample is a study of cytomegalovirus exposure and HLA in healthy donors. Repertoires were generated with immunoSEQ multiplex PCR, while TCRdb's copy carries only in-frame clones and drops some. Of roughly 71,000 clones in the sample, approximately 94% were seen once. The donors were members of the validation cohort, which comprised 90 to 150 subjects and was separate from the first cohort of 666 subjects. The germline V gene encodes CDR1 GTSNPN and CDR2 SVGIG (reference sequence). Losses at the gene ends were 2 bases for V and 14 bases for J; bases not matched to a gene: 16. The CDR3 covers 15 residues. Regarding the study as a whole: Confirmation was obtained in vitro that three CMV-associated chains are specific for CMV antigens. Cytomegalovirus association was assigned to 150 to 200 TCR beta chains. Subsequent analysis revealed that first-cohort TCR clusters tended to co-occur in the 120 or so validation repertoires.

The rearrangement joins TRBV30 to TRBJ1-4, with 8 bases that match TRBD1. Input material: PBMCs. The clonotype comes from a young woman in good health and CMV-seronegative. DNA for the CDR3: TGTGCCTGGAGTACCGGGGGAGGACAGGGCCGGGTCCTGTTTTTT. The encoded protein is CAWSTGGGQGRVLFF.